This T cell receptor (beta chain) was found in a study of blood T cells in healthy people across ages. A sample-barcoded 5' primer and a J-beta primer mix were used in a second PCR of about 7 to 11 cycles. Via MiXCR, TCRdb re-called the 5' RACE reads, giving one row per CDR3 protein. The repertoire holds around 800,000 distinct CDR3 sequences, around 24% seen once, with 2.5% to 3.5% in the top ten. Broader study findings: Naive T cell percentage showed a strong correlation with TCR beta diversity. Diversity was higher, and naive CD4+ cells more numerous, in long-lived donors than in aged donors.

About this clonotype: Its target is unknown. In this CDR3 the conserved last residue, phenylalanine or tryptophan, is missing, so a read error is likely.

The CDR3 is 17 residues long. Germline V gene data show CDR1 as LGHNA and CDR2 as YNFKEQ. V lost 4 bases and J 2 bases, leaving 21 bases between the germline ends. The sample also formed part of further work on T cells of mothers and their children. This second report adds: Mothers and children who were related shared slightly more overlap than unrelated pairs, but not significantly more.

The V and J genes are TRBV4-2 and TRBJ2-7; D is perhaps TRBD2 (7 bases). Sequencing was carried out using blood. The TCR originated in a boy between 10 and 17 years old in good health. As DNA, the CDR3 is TGTGCCAGCAGCCTGGGAGGGGGGCAGGGACGACCCTACGAGCAGTACCTC. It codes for CASSLGGGQGRPYEQYL.